A selection of T cell receptor beta chains follows, all from one sample in a study of long-term antiretroviral therapy in people with HIV. Generated by immunoSEQ multiplex PCR, the TCRdb table keeps only in-frame clones and is missing some. The sample has 20,000 to 25,000 clones; around 87% are singletons. The input for sequencing was unsorted PBMCs, taken 0.2 years before starting antiretroviral therapy. The receptors were sampled from a man aged 18 to 29 with HIV. The CDR3 runs from the conserved cysteine through the conserved F or W. Fields, in order: V gene, D gene, J gene, CDR3 protein, CDR3 DNA. D genes are given only for firm matches.

TRBV11-2,TRBD1,TRBJ1-3,CASSYYRGGNTIYF,TGTGCCAGCAGCTACTACAGGGGGGGAAACACCATATATTTT
TRBV6-5,TRBD1,TRBJ1-2,CASSYRDRGSGYTF,TGTGCCAGCAGTTACCGGGACAGGGGGTCCGGCTACACCTTC
TRBV11-2,TRBD2,TRBJ2-7,CASSLSGGGPPLDEQYF,TGTGCCAGCAGCTTAAGTGGCGGGGGTCCCCCTCTTGACGAGCAGTACTTC
TRBV18,-,TRBJ2-7,CASHRGILDYEQYF,TGTGCCAGCCACCGAGGTATACTAGATTACGAGCAGTACTTC
TRBV4-2,-,TRBJ2-5,CASSQARSVLDQETQYF,TGTGCCAGCAGCCAAGCGAGGAGCGTATTGGATCAAGAGACCCAGTACTTC
TRBV4-1,-,TRBJ1-2,CASSQDVESINTF,TGCGCCAGCAGCCAAGATGTAGAGAGTATAAACACCTTC
TRBV5-5,-,TRBJ2-1,CASSLKTLYNEQFF,TGTGCCAGCAGCTTGAAAACCCTCTACAATGAGCAGTTCTTC
TRBV6-1,-,TRBJ2-2,CASRQFTGELFF,TGTGCCAGCAGGCAGTTCACCGGGGAGCTGTTTTTT
TRBV21-1,-,TRBJ2-7,CASSKHNDGSRSYEQYF,TGTGCCAGCAGCAAACATAACGACGGGAGCCGATCCTACGAGCAGTACTTC
TRBV4-3,TRBD1,TRBJ2-3,CASSQTGGKTDTQYF,TGCGCCAGCAGCCAGACAGGGGGCAAGACAGATACGCAGTATTTT
TRBV6-1,TRBD2,TRBJ2-3,CASSAERGLGTDTQYF,TGTGCCAGCAGTGCCGAGCGGGGGCTCGGCACAGATACGCAGTATTTT
TRBV27,-,TRBJ1-2,CASSLRVGVFYGYTF,TGTGCCAGCAGTTTAAGGGTAGGAGTATTCTATGGCTACACCTTC